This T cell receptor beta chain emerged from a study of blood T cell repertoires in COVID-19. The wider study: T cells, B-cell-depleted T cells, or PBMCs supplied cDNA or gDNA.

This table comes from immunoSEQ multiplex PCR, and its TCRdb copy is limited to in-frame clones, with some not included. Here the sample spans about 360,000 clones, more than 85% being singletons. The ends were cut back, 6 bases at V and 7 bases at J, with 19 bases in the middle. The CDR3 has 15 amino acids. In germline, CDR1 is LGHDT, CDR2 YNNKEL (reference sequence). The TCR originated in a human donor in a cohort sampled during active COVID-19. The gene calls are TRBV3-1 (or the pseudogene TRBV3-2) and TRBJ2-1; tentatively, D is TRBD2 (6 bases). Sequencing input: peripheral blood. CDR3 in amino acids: CASSLGTYPGNEQFF. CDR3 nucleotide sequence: TGTGCCAGCAGTCTTGGGACTTACCCCGGGAATGAGCAGTTCTTC.